This TCR beta chain derives from a study of blood T cells in healthy people across ages. General observations from the study: Greater diversity and more naive CD4+ cells were seen in long-lived donors than in aged donors.

Germline CDR1 reads SQVTM; CDR2 reads ANQGSEA. V lost 5 bases to trimming and J lost 0 bases; unmatched junction nucleotides: 8. This CDR3 is built from 15 residues. No fewer than 6 million PBMCs went into each sample. Samples each had at least 5 micrograms of total RNA extracted. In regard to this clonotype: Its antigen remains unknown.

Next came a second PCR, run for about 7 to 12 cycles, which used a sample-barcoded 5' primer along with a J-beta primer mix. Via MiXCR, TCRdb re-called the 5' RACE reads, giving one row per CDR3 protein. The sample records some 920,000 distinct CDR3 sequences, roughly 47% being singletons. The chain joins TRBV29-1 to TRBJ2-3; 7 bases map to TRBD2. Sequenced input: blood. This clonotype was obtained from a woman aged 60-75 years in good health. The chain's CDR3 is CSVQRRAGSTDTQYF. In DNA, the CDR3 is TGCAGCGTTCAGAGGAGAGCGGGAAGCACAGATACGCAGTATTTT.